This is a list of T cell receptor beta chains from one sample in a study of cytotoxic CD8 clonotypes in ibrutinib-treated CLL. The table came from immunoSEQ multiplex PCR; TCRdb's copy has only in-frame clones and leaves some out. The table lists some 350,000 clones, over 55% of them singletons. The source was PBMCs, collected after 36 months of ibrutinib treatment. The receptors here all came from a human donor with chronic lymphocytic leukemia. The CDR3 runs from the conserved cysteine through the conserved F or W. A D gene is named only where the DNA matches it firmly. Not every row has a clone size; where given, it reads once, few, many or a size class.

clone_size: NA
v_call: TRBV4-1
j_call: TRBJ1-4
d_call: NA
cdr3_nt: TGCGCCAGCAGCCTGGACAGAGGTAATGAAAAACTGTTTTTT
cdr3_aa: CASSLDRGNEKLFF

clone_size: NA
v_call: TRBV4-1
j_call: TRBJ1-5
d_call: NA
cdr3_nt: TGCGCCAGCAGCCAAGATCCGGGGAGGAATAGCAATCAGCCCCAGCATTTT
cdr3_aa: CASSQDPGRNSNQPQHF

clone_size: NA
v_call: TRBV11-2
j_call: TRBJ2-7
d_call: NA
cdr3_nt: TGTGCCAGCAGCTTGGGACCCTCGGGCACTACCTACGAGCAGTACTTC
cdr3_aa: CASSLGPSGTTYEQYF

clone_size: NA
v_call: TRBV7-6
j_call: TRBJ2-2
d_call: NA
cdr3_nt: TGTGCCAGCAGATCCAAATTGGGGAACACCGGGGAGCTGTTTTTT
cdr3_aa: CASRSKLGNTGELFF

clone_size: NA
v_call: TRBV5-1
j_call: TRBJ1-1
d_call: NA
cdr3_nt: TGCGCCAGCACCTTAGGACCGAACACTGAAGCTTTCTTT
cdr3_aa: CASTLGPNTEAFF

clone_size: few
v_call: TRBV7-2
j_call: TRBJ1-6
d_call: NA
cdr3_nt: TGTGCCAGCACCCTTAGGGTGAGCGTGAATTCACCCCTCCACTTT
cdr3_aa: CASTLRVSVNSPLHF

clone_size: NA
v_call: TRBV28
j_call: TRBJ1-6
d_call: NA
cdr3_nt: TGTGCCAGCACTTCGGCCGCAGTATCACCCCTCCACTTT
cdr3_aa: CASTSAAVSPLHF

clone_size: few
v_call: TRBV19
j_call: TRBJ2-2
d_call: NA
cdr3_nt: TGTGCCAGTAAAAGGACGGCAAGGGCCGGGGAGCTGTTTTTT
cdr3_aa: CASKRTARAGELFF

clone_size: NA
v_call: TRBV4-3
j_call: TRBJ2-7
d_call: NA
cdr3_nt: TGCGCCAGCAGCCTTCGGGGGAGTTCCCCCTACGAGCAGTACTTC
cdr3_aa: CASSLRGSSPYEQYF

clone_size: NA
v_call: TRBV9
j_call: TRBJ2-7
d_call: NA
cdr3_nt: TGTGCCAGCAGCGTAGGTTCCAGCAAAAGCTCCTACGAGCAGTACTTC
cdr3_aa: CASSVGSSKSSYEQYF

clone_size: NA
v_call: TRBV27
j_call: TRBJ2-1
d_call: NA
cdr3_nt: TGTGCCAGCGCCTTTCGGGGCAACAATGAGCAGTTCTTC
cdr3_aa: CASAFRGNNEQFF

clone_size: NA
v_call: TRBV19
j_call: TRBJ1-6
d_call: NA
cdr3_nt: TGTGCCAGTAGCAAAATGGGAGGGAACCCCTATAATTCACCCCTCCACTTT
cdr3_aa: CASSKMGGNPYNSPLHF

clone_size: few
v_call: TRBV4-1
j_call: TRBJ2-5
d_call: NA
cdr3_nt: TGCGCCAGCAGCTTCACTGGTACACCAGAGACCCAGTACTTC
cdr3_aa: CASSFTGTPETQYF

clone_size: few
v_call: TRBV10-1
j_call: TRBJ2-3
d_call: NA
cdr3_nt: TGCGCCAGCATCACAACAGATACGCAGTATTTT
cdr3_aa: CASITTDTQYF

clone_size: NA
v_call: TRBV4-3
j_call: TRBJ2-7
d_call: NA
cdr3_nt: TGCGCCAGCAGCCAGGTGGTACAGGGAGCCGGGCAGTACTTC
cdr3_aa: CASSQVVQGAGQYF

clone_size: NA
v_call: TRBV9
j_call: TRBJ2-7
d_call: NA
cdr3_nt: TGTGCCAGCAGCGTGAGGCCCTCCTACGAGCAGTACTTC
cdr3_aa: CASSVRPSYEQYF

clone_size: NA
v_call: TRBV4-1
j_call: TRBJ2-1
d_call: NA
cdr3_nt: TGCGCCAGCAGCCAAGAACCCCGGGTCTCCTACAATGAGCAGTTCTTC
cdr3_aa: CASSQEPRVSYNEQFF

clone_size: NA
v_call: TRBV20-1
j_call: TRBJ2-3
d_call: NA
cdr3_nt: TGCAGTGCCTCTAGGTCCCATACGCAGTATTTT
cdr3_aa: CSASRSHTQYF

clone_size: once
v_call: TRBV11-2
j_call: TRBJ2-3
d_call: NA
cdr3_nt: TGTGCCAGCAGCTTTTCCCCCCGTAGCACAGATACGCAGTATTTT
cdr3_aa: CASSFSPRSTDTQYF

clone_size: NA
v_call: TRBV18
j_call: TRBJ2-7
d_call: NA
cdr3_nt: TGTGCCAGCTCACACGCAATCTCGGCCGAGCAGTACTTC
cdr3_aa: CASSHAISAEQYF

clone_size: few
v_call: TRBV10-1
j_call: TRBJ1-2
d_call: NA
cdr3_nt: TGCGCCAGCAGTGAGTGGGCAGGGGTAGGCTATGGCTACACCTTC
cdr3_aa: CASSEWAGVGYGYTF

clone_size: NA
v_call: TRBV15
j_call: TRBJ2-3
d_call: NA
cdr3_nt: TGTGCCACCAGCGAATTGGGCTCCACAGATACGCAGTATTTT
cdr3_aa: CATSELGSTDTQYF

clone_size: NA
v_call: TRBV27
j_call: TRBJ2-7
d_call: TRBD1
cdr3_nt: TGTGCCAGCAGCAGACAGGGGTCTTTCGAGCAGTACTTC
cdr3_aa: CASSRQGSFEQYF

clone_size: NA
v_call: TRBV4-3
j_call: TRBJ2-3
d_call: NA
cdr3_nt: TGCGCCAGCAGCCAAGATTCTTGGGGGATGCACCCAGATACGCAGTATTTT
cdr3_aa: CASSQDSWGMHPDTQYF

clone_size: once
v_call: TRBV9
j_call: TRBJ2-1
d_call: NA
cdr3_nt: TGTGCCAGCAGCCTATACCGGGACTCGTCGAGCTCCTACAATGAGCAGTTCTTC
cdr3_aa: CASSLYRDSSSSYNEQFF

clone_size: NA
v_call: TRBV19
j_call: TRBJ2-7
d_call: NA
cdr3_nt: TGTGCCAGTAGTATCGGACAGTCCTACGAGCAGTACTTC
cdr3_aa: CASSIGQSYEQYF

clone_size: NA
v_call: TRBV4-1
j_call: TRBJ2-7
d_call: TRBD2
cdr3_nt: TGCGCCAGCAGCCATGAGATTACTAGCGGGAGTTCCGAGCAGTACTTC
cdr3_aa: CASSHEITSGSSEQYF